Shown below are 32 T cell receptor beta chains from a single sample sequenced in a study of blood T cells in healthy people across ages. Sample-barcoded 5' priming and a J-beta primer mix drove a second PCR of about 6 to 12 cycles. TCRdb re-derived calls from the 5' RACE reads in MiXCR, one entry per CDR3 protein. The sample has about 1,500,000 distinct CDR3 sequences; 42% are singletons. Sequencing was done on a sample of blood. These TCRs come from a woman between 18 and 29 years old in good health.

This clonotype was picked up a small number of times. The V and J genes are TRBV5-1 and TRBJ1-1; D is ambiguous. Germline V gene data show CDR1 as SGHRS and CDR2 as YFSETQ. The CDR3 consists of 16 residues. Deletions cut 3 bases from V and 1 base from J, with 16 bases between. The CDR3 DNA reads TGCGCCAGCAGCTCCCTGGGGAACACACGGAACACTGAAGCTTTCTTT. It translates to CASSSLGNTRNTEAFF.

This clonotype was seen more than once but under ten times. The V and J genes are TRBV12-3 or TRBV12-4 and TRBJ2-1; TRBD1 matches 9 bases. This CDR3 is built from 14 residues. V lost 6 bases, J lost 6 bases, and 6 bases stayed unmatched. The CDR3 spells CASRGTGLGNEQFF. CDR3 DNA sequence: TGTGCCAGCAGGGGGACAGGGTTGGGCAATGAGCAGTTCTTC.

The rearrangement joins TRBV20-1 to TRBJ2-3, with TRBD2 matching over 15 bases. The CDR3 is made up of 16 amino acids. The V segment lost 6 bases and the J segment 4 bases; nucleotides outside the gene matches: 8. CDR1 is DFQATT and CDR2 is SNEGSKA in the germline V gene (reference sequence). This CDR3 reads CSAWGLAGGSADTQYF. The CDR3 nucleotides read TGCAGTGCCTGGGGACTAGCGGGAGGTAGTGCAGATACGCAGTATTTT.

The gene calls are TRBV12-3 or TRBV12-4 and TRBJ2-4; 9 bases are shared with TRBD1. The CDR3 is 14 residues long. V lost 7 bases and J lost 7; bases outside the gene matches: 8. CDR3 nucleotides: TGTGCCAGCACCCCGGGACAGGGAGTCAACATTCAGTACTTC. This codes for CASTPGQGVNIQYF.

The chain has TRBV2 and TRBJ2-7; TRBD2 aligns across 11 bases. This CDR3 is 17 amino acids long. Per the germline V gene, CDR1 is SNHLY and CDR2 is FYNNEI. Trimming removed 4 bases from V and 7 bases from J; junction bases left unmatched: 15. This chain's CDR3 is CASSGWTGTSGLDEQYF. Here the CDR3 DNA reads TGTGCCAGCAGTGGCTGGACCGGGACTAGCGGCCTGGATGAGCAGTACTTC. Variable domain in full (rest from reference TRBV2 and TRBJ2-7): EPEVTQTPSHQVTQMGQEVILRCVPISNHLYFYWYRQILGQKVEFLVSFYNNEISEKSEIFDDQFSVERPDGSNFTLKIRSTKLEDSAMYFCASSGWTGTSGLDEQYFGPGTRLTVT.

The V call is TRBV4-1, the J call TRBJ2-7; perhaps TRBD1 as D (6 bases). The J call may be faulty, since TRBJ2-4 better matches the DNA end. The CDR3 is 13 amino acids. In germline, CDR1 is MGHRA, CDR2 YSYEKL. CDR3 DNA: TGCGCCAGCAGCCAAGCTGGGGGCAACATTCAGTACTTC. Translated: CASSQAGGNIQYF.

This clonotype was recorded at least ten times. The genes are TRBV2 and TRBJ2-3; 11 bases are a match to TRBD2. The CDR3 has 14 amino acids. Per the germline V gene, CDR1 is SNHLY and CDR2 is FYNNEI. V was pared by 6 bases and J by 1 base, with 0 bases of the junction left unmatched. The CDR3, as DNA: TGTGCCAGCAGGGGACTAGCGGGCACAGATACGCAGTATTTT. The encoded protein is CASRGLAGTDTQYF.

The chain links TRBV12-3 or TRBV12-4 to TRBJ1-2; weak D call: TRBD1 (6 bases). The CDR3 is 12 amino acids. Trimming stripped 10 bases from V and 4 bases from J, with 13 bases between. The CDR3 region is CATSSGAYGYTF. The CDR3 DNA is TGTGCCACCTCATCAGGGGCCTATGGCTACACCTTC.

This clonotype has more than one count but fewer than ten. The chain uses TRBV13 and TRBJ2-5; possible D gene TRBD1, 6 bases. The germline V gene has CDR1 PRHDT and CDR2 FYEKMQ (reference sequence). The CDR3 is 16 residues long. Trimming pared 3 bases from V and 5 bases from J, leaving 19 bases between. DNA of the CDR3: TGTGCCAGCAGCTTTGCGCAACACAGGGTAACGGAGACCCAGTACTTC. It specifies CASSFAQHRVTETQYF.

In nucleotides, the CDR3 is TGTGCCTGGAGTGTAGCGACAGGGCTTATATCTCAGCCCCAGCATTTT. This sequence encodes CAWSVATGLISQPQHF. The genes are TRBV30 and TRBJ1-5; TRBD1 aligns across 7 bases. Germline V CDR1 and CDR2: GTSNPN, SVGIG (reference sequence). The CDR3 sequence is 16 residues long. V lost 0 bases, J lost 6 bases, and 11 bases stayed unmatched.

V and J are TRBV4-1 and TRBJ2-3; D ambiguous. CDR1 and CDR2 (germline): MGHRA, YSYEKL. The CDR3 has 15 residues. V gave up 0 bases and J gave up 4 bases, with 11 bases separating them. Here the CDR3 reads CASSQEGRASDTQYF. CDR3 coding DNA: TGCGCCAGCAGCCAAGAGGGTAGGGCATCAGATACGCAGTATTTT.

This clonotype was picked up a small number of times. The V and J genes are TRBV2 and TRBJ1-2; 7 nucleotides match TRBD1. Germline CDR1 and CDR2: SNHLY and FYNNEI. Germline trimming cut 4 bases from V and 6 bases from J; bases unmatched to any gene: 8. The CDR3 is made up of 14 amino acids. The CDR3 nucleotides are TGTGCCAGCAGTGGACGACAGGGAATGGATGGCTACACCTTC. Translating it yields CASSGRQGMDGYTF.

This chain links TRBV12-3 or TRBV12-4 with TRBJ2-1, with 8 bases fitting TRBD2. The CDR3 runs to 14 residues. The junction had 7 bases not matched to a gene; V was cut back by 8 bases and J by 4 bases. The CDR3 nucleotides read TGTGCCAGCGAGCCGGGCGGGGGGTACAATGAGCAGTTCTTC. Translation: CASEPGGGYNEQFF.

CDR3 coding DNA: TGTGCCAGCAGTGAAGCAGTGATGGAGGGCAACTACGAGCAGTACTTC. Its translation: CASSEAVMEGNYEQYF. The rearrangement joins TRBV2 to TRBJ2-7; tentative D call: TRBD2 (6 bases). V gave up 0 bases and J gave up 3 bases, with 15 bases separating them. The V gene's germline CDR1 is SNHLY and CDR2 FYNNEI. The CDR3 consists of 16 residues.

V and J are TRBV4-3 and TRBJ2-4; 10 bases match TRBD2. V trimming: 0 bases; J trimming: 0 bases; junction bases outside the gene matches: 2. Looked up from germline, CDR1 is LGHNA and CDR2 is YSLEER. This CDR3 has 17 residues. The CDR3 reads CASSQDWTSGAKNIQYF. The CDR3 bases are TGCGCCAGCAGCCAAGATTGGACTAGCGGAGCCAAAAACATTCAGTACTTC.

The V and J genes are TRBV20-1 and TRBJ1-4; D uncertain. Per germline, CDR1 DFQATT and CDR2 SNEGSKA (reference sequence). CDR3 length: 13 amino acids. The V and J ends lost 6 bases and 8 bases respectively, with 16 bases between them. The CDR3 coding sequence is TGCAGTGCGAGCCCCGGGGTTCGGGAAAAACTGTTTTTT. Its protein product is CSASPGVREKLFF.

This clonotype has more than one count but fewer than ten. V usage is TRBV5-1 and J usage is TRBJ2-5; either TRBD1 or TRBD2 may fit D (5 bases each). Germline V CDR1 and CDR2: SGHRS, YFSETQ. With 4 bases removed from V and 3 bases from J, the gap between germline ends came to 22 bases. The CDR3 consists of 17 residues. The chain's CDR3 is CASSALAGAPRKETQYF. CDR3 DNA: TGCGCCAGCAGCGCCCTTGCCGGGGCCCCTAGAAAAGAGACCCAGTACTTC.

The J gene is TRBJ2-5, the V gene TRBV3-1; 7 bases map to TRBD1. Judging by the DNA end, TRBJ2-7 fits better; the J call may be wrong. CDR1 is LGHDT and CDR2 is YNNKEL in the germline V gene (reference sequence). This CDR3 region has 14 residues. CDR3 nucleotide sequence: TGTGCCAGCAGCCAAGAGGGACAGTCCTACGAGCAGTACTTC. Encoded protein: CASSQEGQSYEQYF.

A few counts support this clonotype. The rearrangement links TRBV7-6 to TRBJ2-5, with D possibly TRBD1 on 5 matching bases. The J call may not be correct, given that the DNA end is closer to TRBJ2-7. Germline CDR1 SGHVS, CDR2 FNYEAQ. The CDR3 has 13 residues. CDR3 region: CASSPLGQGEQYF. In DNA form, the CDR3 reads TGTGCCAGCAGCCCACTTGGGCAGGGCGAGCAGTACTTC.

The rearrangement uses TRBV28 and TRBJ1-1; D perhaps matches TRBD1 (6 bases). Germline V gene lookup returns CDR1 MDHEN and CDR2 SYDVKM. Trimming removed 7 bases at V and 0 bases at J, with 18 bases between. This CDR3 region has 16 residues. The CDR3 loop reads CASTVGQGTLNTEAFF. The CDR3 DNA sequence: TGTGCCAGCACCGTGGGGCAGGGGACGTTGAACACTGAAGCTTTCTTT.

This chain uses TRBV27 with TRBJ2-1, with 11 nucleotides matching TRBD2. Germline V gene sequence: CDR1 MNHEY, CDR2 SMNVEV (reference sequence). This CDR3 comprises 16 residues. V was clipped by 0 bases and J by 6 bases; unmatched bases: 4. CDR3 in amino acids: CASSLSASGRPNEQFF. The CDR3, as DNA: TGTGCCAGCAGTTTATCGGCTAGCGGGAGGCCCAATGAGCAGTTCTTC.

This clonotype was observed a single time. The V call is TRBV12-3 or TRBV12-4, the J call TRBJ1-2, with TRBD1 identical over 9 bases. J gave up 8 bases and V 1 base, and 5 bases lay outside the gene matches. The CDR3 contains 14 residues. The CDR3 spells CASSLGTGAAGYTF. The DNA of the CDR3 is TGTGCCAGCAGTTTAGGGACAGGGGCTGCAGGCTACACCTTC.

The V and J genes are TRBV28 and TRBJ2-1; no firm D call. The CDR3 is made up of 12 amino acids. Looked up from germline, CDR1 is MDHEN and CDR2 is SYDVKM. V shed 7 bases and J shed 9 bases, with 13 bases lying between them. Here the CDR3 DNA reads TGTGCCAGCAACTTGCCTGCGCCTGAGCAGTTCTTC. This gives the protein CASNLPAPEQFF. Drawing the rest from reference TRBV28 and TRBJ2-1, the complete variable domain is DVKVTQSSRYLVKRTGEKVFLECVQDMDHENMFWYRQDPGLGLRLIYFSYDVKMKEKGDIPEGYSVSREKKERFSLILESASTNQTSMYLCASNLPAPEQFFGPGTRLTVL.

The sample holds a few counts of this clonotype. The V call is TRBV20-1, the J call TRBJ2-1; a possible D gene is TRBD2 (6 bases). CDR1 DFQATT and CDR2 SNEGSKA come from the germline V gene (reference sequence). The CDR3 runs to 17 residues. V shed 4 bases and J shed 4 bases, with 23 bases lying between them. CDR3 DNA: TGCAGTGCTACCCAAGGCGGCGGGACGCGCCTGTACAATGAGCAGTTCTTC. Encoded protein: CSATQGGGTRLYNEQFF.

The rearrangement joins TRBV20-1 to TRBJ2-5, with 13 bases that match TRBD2. Germline-derived CDR1 and CDR2 are DFQATT and SNEGSKA (reference sequence). CDR3 size: 14 residues. Here the CDR3 reads CSPTGTSGEETQYF. DNA of the CDR3: TGCAGCCCTACGGGGACTAGCGGGGAAGAGACCCAGTACTTC.

This clonotype was recorded at least ten times. The chain is built from TRBV4-1 and TRBJ1-2; D is uncertain. The CDR3 is 13 residues long. V was cut by 0 bases and J by 4 bases, with 6 bases left in between. CDR1 MGHRA and CDR2 YSYEKL come from the germline V gene. CDR3 residues: CASSQEGLYGYTF. The CDR3 nucleotides are TGCGCCAGCAGCCAAGAGGGCCTCTATGGCTACACCTTC.

This clonotype was observed a few times. The CDR3 is CASSPDRDIQYF. In nucleotides, the CDR3 is TGCGCCAGCAGCCCCGATCGTGACATTCAGTACTTC. The chain carries TRBV5-1 and TRBJ2-4; D is unclear. From germline, CDR1 is SGHRS and CDR2 YFSETQ. V lost 4 bases to trimming and J lost 8 bases, with 10 bases between them. This CDR3 is built from 12 residues.

This clonotype has just a few counts. The chain joins TRBV2 to TRBJ2-3; D may be TRBD1 or TRBD2 (5 bases each). Germline V CDR1 and CDR2: SNHLY, FYNNEI. The V and J ends lost 4 bases and 0 bases respectively, with 14 bases between them. This CDR3 is built from 16 residues. The CDR3 protein is CASSVPGTHSTDTQYF. The DNA for the CDR3 is TGTGCCAGCAGTGTCCCGGGGACCCACAGCACAGATACGCAGTATTTT.

This chain uses TRBV12-3 or TRBV12-4 with TRBJ2-1; 14 nucleotides agree with TRBD2. V lost 7 bases, J lost 7 bases, and 6 bases stayed unmatched. The CDR3 spans 15 residues. As DNA, the CDR3 is TGTGCCAGCACCATTCGGACTAGCGGGGGGAATGAGCAGTTCTTC. Its translation is CASTIRTSGGNEQFF.

This clonotype was seen a handful of times. CDR3 nucleotides: TGCAGCGTTGTCGTGTTCAGTTGGGGTACTGAAGCTTTCTTT. Translated, it gives CSVVVFSWGTEAFF. The rearrangement links TRBV29-1 to TRBJ1-1; D call uncertain. Trimming shortened V by 4 bases and J by 5 bases, and 17 bases separated the two germline ends. This CDR3 contains 14 residues. CDR1 and CDR2 from the germline V gene are SQVTM and ANQGSEA.

The chain couples TRBV29-1 to TRBJ1-1; D might be TRBD1 (6 bases). CDR3 size: 13 residues. Trimming took 7 bases from V and 1 from J, leaving 13 bases between them. Germline V gene lookup returns CDR1 SQVTM and CDR2 ANQGSEA. The CDR3 DNA reads as TGCAGCGCGGGGGGGCGCCCGAACACTGAAGCTTTCTTT. Its protein is CSAGGRPNTEAFF.

The chain recombines TRBV6-5 with TRBJ2-3; 10 nucleotides agree with TRBD2. The CDR3 is 18 amino acids. The junction had 7 bases not matched to a gene; V was cut back by 0 bases and J by 1 base. Germline V gives CDR1 MNHEY, CDR2 SVGAGI. CDR3 sequence: CASSYSGASGGGTDTQYF. The DNA of the CDR3 is TGTGCCAGCAGTTACTCGGGGGCTAGCGGGGGTGGCACAGATACGCAGTATTTT.